This T cell receptor beta chain was recorded in a study of shared clonotypes between healthy human individuals. In the study overall: Contributing individuals were a couple of females and a few males aged 18 to 49. There were three CD4 naive, three CD4 memory, two CD8 naive and one CD8 memory plates per donor.

Findings and limits, study-wide: Rarefaction showed that sequencing of sorted subsets was incomplete (despite large depth).

TCRdb's copy holds only in-frame clones and misses some; the assay was immunoSEQ multiplex PCR. Counted here are 150,000 to 200,000 clones, 65% to 80% occurring once; the ten biggest clones make up around 9.3%. CDR3 size: 18 residues. In germline, CDR1 is SEHNR, CDR2 FQNEAQ (reference sequence). The V and J ends lost 1 base and 3 bases respectively, with 20 bases between them. As concerns this clone: Its antigen is not known.

Source material: memory CD4+ T cells sorted from blood. As to subset: CD45RA-negative fraction. The rearrangement uses TRBV7-9 and TRBJ2-3; unclear D gene. The receptor's source is a man aged 25 to 40 in good health. This chain's CDR3 is CASSLGYSDRRNTDTQYF. As DNA, the CDR3 is TGTGCCAGCAGCTTAGGGTACAGCGATCGGCGGAATACAGATACGCAGTATTTT.